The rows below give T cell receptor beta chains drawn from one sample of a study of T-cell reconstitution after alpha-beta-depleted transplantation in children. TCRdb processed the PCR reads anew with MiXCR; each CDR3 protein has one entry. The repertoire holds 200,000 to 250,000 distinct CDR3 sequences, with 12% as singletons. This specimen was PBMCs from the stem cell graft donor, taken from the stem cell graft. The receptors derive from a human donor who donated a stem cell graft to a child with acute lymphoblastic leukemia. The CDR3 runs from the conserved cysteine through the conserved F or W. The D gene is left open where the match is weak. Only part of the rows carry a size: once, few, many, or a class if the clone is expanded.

CASRPDRSTYEQYF	TGTGCCAGCAGGCCGGACCGATCTACCTACGAGCAGTACTTC	TRBJ2-7	NA	many	TRBV12-3/TRBV12-4
CAWSHRGLPFF	TGTGCCTGGAGTCATCGGGGGTTGCCTTTCTTT	TRBJ1-1	NA	many	TRBV30
CASRTSTGGTTNEKLFF	TGTGCCAGCAGAACCTCTACGGGCGGTACAACTAATGAAAAACTGTTTTTT	TRBJ1-4	NA	many	TRBV12-3/TRBV12-4
CASTWTGQGSGYTF	TGTGCCAGCACCTGGACGGGACAGGGTAGCGGCTACACCTTC	TRBJ1-2	TRBD1	many	TRBV7-2
CASSQDRGGVDFTDTQYF	TGCGCCAGCAGCCAAGATCGGGGAGGGGTCGACTTCACAGATACGCAGTATTTT	TRBJ2-3	TRBD2	NA	TRBV4-3
CSASRGEANWGETQYF	TGCAGTGCTAGTCGCGGGGAGGCGAACTGGGGAGAGACCCAGTACTTC	TRBJ2-5	NA	many	TRBV20-1
CASRSDGSSYEQYF	TGTGCCAGCAGGTCCGACGGGAGCTCCTACGAGCAGTACTTC	TRBJ2-7	NA	many	TRBV12-3/TRBV12-4
CASSPSGGALTSGELFF	TGTGCCAGCAGCCCTAGCGGGGGGGCGTTAACCTCCGGGGAGCTGTTTTTT	TRBJ2-2	TRBD2	NA	TRBV12-3/TRBV12-4
CASSQDPLAGGADTQYF	TGCGCCAGCAGCCAAGATCCGCTAGCCGGGGGGGCAGATACGCAGTATTTT	TRBJ2-3	TRBD2	NA	TRBV4-3
CATRGDRVGGSNQPQHF	TGTGCCACCAGGGGAGACAGGGTTGGGGGGAGCAATCAGCCCCAGCATTTT	TRBJ1-5	TRBD1	many	TRBV15
CASSQVEGASPAFF	TGTGCCAGCAGCCAAGTGGAGGGGGCGTCTCCGGCTTTCTTT	TRBJ1-1	TRBD1	many	TRBV3-1
CASSGRDSGNYGYTF	TGCGCCAGCAGCGGACGGGACAGCGGTAACTATGGCTACACCTTC	TRBJ1-2	TRBD1	once	TRBV5-1
CSARGSESGAENGYTF	TGCAGTGCGAGAGGATCGGAGTCCGGGGCAGAGAATGGCTACACCTTC	TRBJ1-2	NA	many	TRBV20-1
CASSPRAGTGGTEAFF	TGTGCCAGCAGCCCGAGAGCCGGGACAGGGGGCACTGAAGCTTTCTTT	TRBJ1-1	TRBD1	NA	TRBV7-8
CSVEDHGWDTGELFF	TGCAGCGTTGAAGATCACGGGTGGGACACCGGGGAGCTGTTTTTT	TRBJ2-2	NA	many	TRBV29-1
CASSLRPQGVSTEAFF	TGTGCCAGCAGCTTAAGGCCCCAGGGGGTGAGCACTGAAGCTTTCTTT	TRBJ1-1	TRBD1	many	TRBV7-2
CAISTTGDNQPQHF	TGTGCCATCAGTACGACAGGGGACAATCAGCCCCAGCATTTT	TRBJ1-5	TRBD1	many	TRBV10-3
CSGKDRADEQYF	TGCAGCGGAAAGGACAGGGCGGACGAGCAGTACTTC	TRBJ2-7	TRBD1	many	TRBV29-1
CSAGGGQGVLNTEAFF	TGCAGTGCAGGCGGGGGACAGGGGGTACTGAACACTGAAGCTTTCTTT	TRBJ1-1	TRBD1	NA	TRBV20-1
CASSISGGHITGELFF	TGTGCCAGTAGTATATCGGGGGGCCACATAACCGGGGAGCTGTTTTTT	TRBJ2-2	NA	NA	TRBV19
CASSGSGREQFF	TGTGCCAGCAGCGGCTCCGGTCGAGAGCAGTTCTTC	TRBJ2-1	NA	many	TRBV7-2
CASSYRGGRETQYF	TGTGCCAGCAGTTACCGGGGGGGCCGAGAGACCCAGTACTTC	TRBJ2-5	TRBD2	many	TRBV6-5
CAWSEGPKMALHF	TGTGCCTGGAGTGAAGGTCCCAAGATGGCCCTCCACTTT	TRBJ1-6	NA	few	TRBV30
CATSRVGVGIQYF	TGCGCCACCTCCAGGGTCGGAGTCGGCATTCAGTACTTC	TRBJ2-4	NA	many	TRBV5-1
CASIDRTSYGYTF	TGTGCCAGCATCGACAGGACTAGCTATGGCTACACCTTC	TRBJ1-2	NA	many	TRBV12-3/TRBV12-4
CASSLRKGRSAGTGELFF	TGTGCCAGCAGCTTGCGAAAGGGGAGAAGCGCGGGCACCGGGGAGCTGTTTTTT	TRBJ2-2	NA	few	TRBV7-2
CASSPRASNQPQHF	TGTGCCAGCAGTCCCAGGGCGAGCAATCAGCCCCAGCATTTT	TRBJ1-5	NA	many	TRBV6-4
CAIKQGEGETQYF	TGTGCCATCAAGCAGGGGGAGGGAGAGACCCAGTACTTC	TRBJ2-5	NA	NA	TRBV10-3
CASSEAPESRVSSYNEQFF	TGTGCCAGCAGTGAAGCGCCGGAGAGCCGGGTAAGCTCCTACAATGAGCAGTTCTTC	TRBJ2-1	NA	many	TRBV6-1